Sequencing of this TCR beta chain was carried out in a study of blood T cell repertoires in COVID-19. Study summary: COVID-19 samples, acute and convalescent, were from the United States, Italy and Spain.

The CDR3 loop spans 14 amino acids. Germline trimming cut 6 bases from V and 5 bases from J; bases unmatched to any gene: 6. Germline CDR1 reads SGHVS; CDR2 reads FQNEAQ. Study processing details: Nucleated cell number was recorded as an estimate derived from reference gene primer amplification. Profiled with immunoSEQ multiplex PCR; TCRdb holds only in-frame clones, not every one. For V, J and clone size, that table is used; D and trimming come from the DNA. The table lists hundreds of thousands of clones, around 86% of them singletons. This clone was recorded only once. The rearrangement joins TRBV7-8 to TRBJ2-5, with 10 bases lining up with TRBD2. This TCR derives from a woman aged 25-40 years with active or convalescent COVID-19. The sequenced sample was peripheral blood. CDR3 DNA sequence: TGTGCCAGCAGGCCTAGCGGGGGAAAGGAGACCCAGTACTTC. Amino acids: CASRPSGGKETQYF.